This paragraph covers one T cell receptor beta chain sequence. Its target is not known. The record originates from a study of T cell responses to AZD1222 COVID-19 vaccine. Study results and caveats: Compared with day 0, the breadth and depth of the Spike-specific TCR repertoire rose significantly after two doses of AZD1222.

Trimming cost V 5 bases and J 4 bases, with 14 bases left between them. The CDR3 is made up of 14 amino acids. Germline values: CDR1 SEHNR, CDR2 FQNEAQ (reference sequence). The repertoire was sequenced with immunoSEQ multiplex PCR; TCRdb's copy has only in-frame clones and lacks some. The table lists more than 150,000 clones, approximately 91% of them singletons. The receptor was derived from an adult in good health. Sequences were derived from peripheral blood, sampled on day 0 of AZD1222 vaccination. V is TRBV7-9 and J is TRBJ2-5; TRBD2 is a possible D gene (6 bases). For the CDR3, the DNA is TGTGCCAGCAGCGGCTGGGTGGGGGGAGAGACCCAGTACTTC. Amino acids: CASSGWVGGETQYF.